This TCR beta chain comes out of a study of regulatory T cells in long-lasting Graves disease. The CDR3 covers 16 residues. Per the germline V gene, CDR1 is LGHDT and CDR2 is YNNKEL (reference sequence). The V gene end was trimmed by 8 bases and the J gene end by 7 bases; junction bases not matched to a gene: 15. CDR3 regions were amplified by Arm-PCR using iRepertoire HTBI primers to build TCR beta libraries. TCRdb itself ran the multiplex PCR reads through MiXCR, one entry per CDR3 protein. The table has approximately 540,000 distinct CDR3 sequences, 12% seen once. This clonotype was observed many times. Stated time point: newly diagnosed GD, antithyroid drugs for less than 3 months. Making the TCR library involved RNA that had been extracted from PBMCs. In each case, Graves' disease was diagnosed per American Thyroid Association guidelines. The sample was also reused in another study, on T cells in Graves' hyperthyroidism and ophthalmopathy. From that report: Uncontrolled infections, other autoimmune diseases, pregnancy or lactation led to exclusion of patients. RT-PCR in the first round (using the HTBI primer set) targeted the TCR CDR3.

This TCR came from a woman in her twenties or thirties with Graves disease. The source was peripheral blood mononuclear cells (PBMCs), collected at new diagnosis, from a patient treated with antithyroid drugs. V and J are TRBV3-1 and TRBJ2-1; 9 bases align to TRBD2. The CDR3 nucleotides are TGTGCCAGCGCTCACGCTGGCGGGAGGGCCACGAATGAGCAGTTCTTC. It specifies CASAHAGGRATNEQFF.